These 30 T cell receptor beta chains share one sample of origin, sequenced in a study of Ad26.COV2.S vaccination and SARS-CoV-2 variants. TCRdb keeps only in-frame clones here, not all; method: immunoSEQ multiplex PCR. The table shows 97,000 or so clones, with over 70% occurring only once. This material consisted of peripheral blood, taken after recovery from COVID-19. The receptors derive from a human donor who had recovered from COVID-19.

The V gene is TRBV28, the J gene TRBJ1-2; 7 nucleotides match TRBD1. The CDR3 loop spans 15 amino acids. V lost 4 bases, J lost 8 bases, and 13 bases stayed unmatched. In germline, CDR1 is MDHEN, CDR2 SYDVKM. The CDR3 DNA sequence: TGTGCCAGCAGTTGGCCCCAATCGACAGGGCGCGGCTACACCTTC. This translates into CASSWPQSTGRGYTF.

The genes are TRBV7-9 and TRBJ2-2, with TRBD1 as a possible D gene (6 bases). With 0 bases removed from V and 4 bases from J, the gap between germline ends came to 9 bases. The CDR3 covers 15 residues. The germline V gene has CDR1 SEHNR and CDR2 FQNEAQ (reference sequence). Here the CDR3 reads CASSLAGGITGELFF. As DNA, the CDR3 is TGTGCCAGCAGCTTAGCAGGGGGAATCACCGGGGAGCTGTTTTTT.

This clone showed up just a few times. Here the CDR3 reads CASSVGQTTYEQYF. The CDR3 bases are TGTGCCAGCAGCGTAGGACAGACCACCTACGAGCAGTACTTC. This chain joins TRBV9 and TRBJ2-7; D might be TRBD1 (5 bases). Trimming took 0 bases from V and 2 from J, leaving 9 bases between them. CDR1 is SGDLS, CDR2 YYNGEE, per germline. The CDR3 runs 14 residues.

The chain couples TRBV19 to TRBJ2-5; D unresolved. The CDR3 is made up of 14 amino acids. V lost 7 bases and J 2 bases, leaving 14 bases between the germline ends. Germline CDR1 LNHDA, CDR2 SQIVND (reference sequence). This chain's CDR3 is CASNSVGQQETQYF. The CDR3, as DNA: TGTGCCAGTAACTCGGTCGGGCAGCAAGAGACCCAGTACTTC.

The CDR3 sequence: CASSLTGGYNEQFF. Written as DNA, the CDR3 is TGTGCCAGCAGCTTAACAGGGGGCTACAATGAGCAGTTCTTC. The rearrangement joins TRBV7-3 to TRBJ2-1; D may be TRBD1 (6 bases). Germline lookup yields CDR1 SGHTA and CDR2 FQGTGA. Trimming left V 0 bases short and J 3 bases short, with 6 bases between. There are 14 residues in the CDR3.

The chain couples TRBV24-1 to TRBJ2-1; TRBD1 aligns across 9 bases. This CDR3 is 16 amino acids long. V lost 7 bases and J lost 8; bases outside the gene matches: 14. Germline V CDR1 and CDR2: KGHDR, SFDVKD. CDR3 sequence: CATSPWGGQGEDEQFF. In DNA form, the CDR3 reads TGTGCCACCAGCCCTTGGGGGGGACAGGGCGAGGATGAGCAGTTCTTC.

The V call is TRBV18, the J call TRBJ2-1; the match to TRBD2 covers 16 bases. V trimming: 3 bases; J trimming: 9 bases; junction bases outside the gene matches: 8. Per the germline V gene, CDR1 is KGHSH and CDR2 is LQKENI. The CDR3 has 17 residues. The CDR3 DNA sequence: TGTGCCAGCTCACCCCCGGGACTAGCGGGGGGGAGGGGTGAGCAGTTCTTC. It is translated as CASSPPGLAGGRGEQFF.

This chain joins TRBV27 and TRBJ1-5, with 8 nucleotides matching TRBD1. The CDR3 is made up of 15 amino acids. The ends lost 5 bases at V and 3 bases at J; junction bases unmatched: 6. Germline V CDR1 and CDR2: MNHEY, SMNVEV (reference sequence). The CDR3 loop is CASSIQGGNNQPQHF. CDR3 DNA: TGTGCCAGCAGTATACAGGGGGGGAACAATCAGCCCCAGCATTTT.

This chain joins TRBV18 and TRBJ2-7; 10 bases line up with TRBD1. CDR3 length: 14 residues. CDR1 KGHSH and CDR2 LQKENI come from the germline V gene. V lost 2 bases and J lost 7; bases outside the gene matches: 5. CDR3 sequence (DNA): TGTGCCAGCTCACCAGACAGGGGGCGCAGGGAGCAGTACTTC. Translated, it gives CASSPDRGRREQYF.

The chain is built from TRBV7-6 and TRBJ2-2; TRBD1 is a possible D gene (6 bases). V lost 2 bases and J 2 bases, leaving 21 bases between the germline ends. This CDR3 is 19 amino acids long. The V gene's germline CDR1 is SGHVS and CDR2 FNYEAQ. CDR3 bases: TGTGCCAGCAGCTTAATGGTCTGGGCAGGGGCCTTAAACACCGGGGAGCTGTTTTTT. Amino acid sequence: CASSLMVWAGALNTGELFF.

The genes are TRBV3-1 (or the pseudogene TRBV3-2) and TRBJ2-1, with D perhaps given as TRBD1 or TRBD2 (6 bases each). There are 14 residues in the CDR3. Trimming stripped 1 base from V and 9 bases from J, with 13 bases between. The V gene's germline CDR1 is LGHDT and CDR2 YNNKEL (reference sequence). This CDR3 reads CASSQADRGREQFF. The CDR3 bases are TGTGCCAGCAGCCAAGCCGACCGGGGGCGTGAGCAGTTCTTC.

The chain is built from TRBV5-1 and TRBJ1-4; D uncertain. The CDR3 extends over 16 amino acids. The ends were cut back, 2 bases at V and 2 bases at J, with 13 bases in the middle. In germline, CDR1 is SGHRS, CDR2 YFSETQ. CDR3 amino acids: CASSFTGSHTNEKLFF. CDR3 coding DNA: TGCGCCAGCAGCTTCACGGGGTCCCACACTAATGAAAAACTGTTTTTT.

This chain joins TRBV4-2 and TRBJ1-2; no clear D. Germline V lookup: CDR1 LGHNA, CDR2 YNFKEQ. Trimming left V 1 base short and J 1 base short, with 13 bases between. There are 16 residues in the CDR3. The CDR3 bases are TGTGCCAGCAGCCAAGCCGAGCAATCCAGTAACTATGGCTACACCTTC. This encodes CASSQAEQSSNYGYTF.

The rearrangement links TRBV10-3 to TRBJ2-1; D is ambiguous. Germline CDR1 and CDR2: ENHRY and SYGVKD. The V end lost 1 base, the J end lost 0 bases, and 10 bases lay between the germline ends. This CDR3 contains 16 residues. The CDR3 spells CAISEFQHFSYNEQFF. The CDR3 DNA sequence: TGTGCCATCAGTGAGTTCCAACACTTCTCCTACAATGAGCAGTTCTTC.

The chain employs TRBV27 and TRBJ1-4, with D uncertain. Trimming removed 0 bases from V and 8 bases from J, with 13 bases in between. The CDR3 has 15 amino acids. Germline assignment: CDR1 MNHEY and CDR2 SMNVEV (reference sequence). CDR3 amino acids: CASSLSPVTKEKLFF. The CDR3 DNA is TGTGCCAGCAGTTTATCGCCCGTGACAAAGGAAAAACTGTTTTTT.

The V and J genes are TRBV5-1 and TRBJ1-2, with unresolved D. The CDR3 contains 11 residues. From germline, CDR1 is SGHRS and CDR2 YFSETQ. V lost 5 bases and J 8 bases, leaving 10 bases between the germline ends. The CDR3 is CASRSEGGYTF. The CDR3 DNA reads as TGCGCCAGCAGGAGTGAGGGAGGCTACACCTTC.

J is TRBJ1-2 and V is TRBV7-2; 8 nucleotides align to TRBD1. The CDR3 has 14 amino acids. After removal of 5 bases from V and 8 bases from J, the junction contained 10 bases not matched to a gene. Germline V gene lookup returns CDR1 SGHTA and CDR2 FQGNSA. In nucleotides, the CDR3 is TGTGCCAGCAGCCAGTCCCAGGGGGCGGGGGGCTACACCTTC. Its protein product is CASSQSQGAGGYTF.

The chain carries TRBV14 and TRBJ1-1; tentative D call: TRBD1 (5 bases). The ends were cut back, 1 base at V and 9 bases at J, with 12 bases in the middle. The germline gives CDR1 SGHDN, CDR2 FVKESK. The CDR3 runs 13 residues. Here the CDR3 DNA reads TGTGCCAGCAGCCAAGTGGGAGGGACGAAAGCTTTCTTT. Encoded protein: CASSQVGGTKAFF.

The rearrangement uses TRBV19 and TRBJ1-5; no definite D call. CDR1 is LNHDA and CDR2 is SQIVND in the germline V gene (reference sequence). The CDR3 contains 15 residues. Trimming took off 8 bases at V and 0 bases at J, with 14 bases between the two ends. The CDR3 is CASETKRNSNQPQHF. CDR3 DNA sequence: TGTGCCAGTGAAACCAAGAGGAATAGCAATCAGCCCCAGCATTTT.

V and J are TRBV21-1 and TRBJ2-7. TRBV21-1 is annotated as a pseudogene. This CDR3 comprises 14 residues. The CDR3 sequence is CASIPRASLSEQYF. The CDR3 DNA reads TGTGCCAGCATCCCCCGGGCCAGTCTGTCCGAGCAGTACTTC.

The genes are TRBV6-5 and TRBJ2-7, with 7 positions matching TRBD1. The CDR3 covers 14 residues. V lost 6 bases to trimming and J lost 4 bases; unmatched junction nucleotides: 9. CDR1 is MNHEY and CDR2 is SVGAGI in the germline V gene. The CDR3: CASRPTTGSYEQYF. The CDR3 DNA follows: TGTGCCAGCAGGCCAACGACAGGGTCTTACGAGCAGTACTTC.

This chain links TRBV3-1 (or the pseudogene TRBV3-2) with TRBJ2-7, with 7 bases fitting TRBD2. CDR1 is LGHDT, CDR2 YNNKEL, per germline (reference sequence). The CDR3 spans 14 residues. Trimming took 4 bases from V and 1 from J; bases not matched to a gene: 4. The DNA of the CDR3 is TGTGCCAGCAGCCCCACTAGCGCTTCCTACGAGCAGTACTTC. Protein product: CASSPTSASYEQYF.

This clone is a singleton in its sample. V usage is TRBV5-1 and J usage is TRBJ2-3, with D possibly called TRBD1 or TRBD2 (5 bases each). The CDR3 covers 17 residues. Germline V gives CDR1 SGHRS, CDR2 YFSETQ. Trimming cost V 2 bases and J 0 bases, with 16 bases left between them. In DNA form, the CDR3 reads TGCGCCAGCAGCTTATCGGTGGGGGAACCTAGCACAGATACGCAGTATTTT. Translating it yields CASSLSVGEPSTDTQYF.

Notes on this clone: Other DNA sequences from this sample encode an identical CDR3 as well. The gene calls are TRBV19 and TRBJ1-4; TRBD1 matches at 7 bases. This CDR3 spans 15 amino acids. Losses at the gene ends were 4 bases for V and 7 bases for J; bases not matched to a gene: 9. Germline lookup yields CDR1 LNHDA and CDR2 SQIVND (reference sequence). This CDR3 reads CASSSTGVEVEKLFF. CDR3 DNA: TGTGCCAGTAGTAGTACAGGGGTTGAGGTTGAAAAACTGTTTTTT.

The chain has TRBV30 and TRBJ2-2, with TRBD1 identical over 11 bases. This CDR3 comprises 15 residues. The germline gives CDR1 GTSNPN, CDR2 SVGIG (reference sequence). V lost 7 bases, J lost 6 bases, and 10 bases stayed unmatched. The CDR3 DNA sequence: TGTGCCTCAACACCGGACAGGGGGCAGGCCGGGGAGCTGTTTTTT. It is translated as CASTPDRGQAGELFF.

The chain has TRBV28 and TRBJ1-4; D perhaps matches TRBD1 (5 bases). V gave up 6 bases and J gave up 8 bases, with 7 bases separating them. This CDR3 has 11 residues. The germline V gene encodes CDR1 MDHEN and CDR2 SYDVKM. The CDR3: CASRWTEKLFF. CDR3 DNA: TGTGCCAGCAGGTGGACAGAAAAACTGTTTTTT.

This clone was found a few times. J is TRBJ1-1 and V is TRBV7-3, with 7 bases matching TRBD1. J gave up 1 base and V 5 bases, and 1 base lay outside the gene matches. CDR1 is SGHTA, CDR2 FQGTGA, per germline. The CDR3 is made up of 13 amino acids. The CDR3 DNA is TGTGCCAGCAGCCGGGACAGGAACACTGAAGCTTTCTTT. This translates into CASSRDRNTEAFF.

This clone was counted a few times. The V call is TRBV19, the J call TRBJ1-5; 10 positions match TRBD1. This CDR3 is 14 amino acids long. The V gene end was trimmed by 6 bases and the J gene end by 6 bases; junction bases not matched to a gene: 5. Germline-derived CDR1 and CDR2 are LNHDA and SQIVND (reference sequence). In nucleotides, the CDR3 is TGTGCCAGTAGGGACCGGGACAGGGGTCAGCCCCAGCATTTT. As protein: CASRDRDRGQPQHF.

The chain links TRBV18 to TRBJ1-3; a possible D gene is TRBD1 (6 bases). The V gene's germline CDR1 is KGHSH and CDR2 LQKENI. CDR3 length: 15 amino acids. With 3 bases removed from V and 0 bases from J, the gap between germline ends came to 9 bases. The CDR3 protein is CASSPQGHSGNTIYF. The CDR3 DNA reads as TGTGCCAGCTCACCGCAGGGGCACTCTGGAAACACCATATATTTT. Using reference TRBV18 and TRBJ1-3 for the parts outside the CDR3, the full variable domain is NAGVMQNPRHLVRRRGQEARLRCSPMKGHSHVYWYRQLPEEGLKFMVYLQKENIIDESGMPKERFSAEFPKEGPSILRIQQVVRGDSAAYFCASSPQGHSGNTIYFGEGSWLTVV.

As regards this clone: This same CDR3 is encoded by further DNA sequences in the sample. The genes are TRBV9 and TRBJ2-2, with D hard to call. The CDR3 runs 15 residues. V lost 0 bases and J lost 4, with 10 bases in between. Germline V gene data show CDR1 as SGDLS and CDR2 as YYNGEE. The CDR3 reads CASSVGHESTGELFF. The CDR3 DNA follows: TGTGCCAGCAGCGTAGGGCATGAGAGCACCGGGGAGCTGTTTTTT.